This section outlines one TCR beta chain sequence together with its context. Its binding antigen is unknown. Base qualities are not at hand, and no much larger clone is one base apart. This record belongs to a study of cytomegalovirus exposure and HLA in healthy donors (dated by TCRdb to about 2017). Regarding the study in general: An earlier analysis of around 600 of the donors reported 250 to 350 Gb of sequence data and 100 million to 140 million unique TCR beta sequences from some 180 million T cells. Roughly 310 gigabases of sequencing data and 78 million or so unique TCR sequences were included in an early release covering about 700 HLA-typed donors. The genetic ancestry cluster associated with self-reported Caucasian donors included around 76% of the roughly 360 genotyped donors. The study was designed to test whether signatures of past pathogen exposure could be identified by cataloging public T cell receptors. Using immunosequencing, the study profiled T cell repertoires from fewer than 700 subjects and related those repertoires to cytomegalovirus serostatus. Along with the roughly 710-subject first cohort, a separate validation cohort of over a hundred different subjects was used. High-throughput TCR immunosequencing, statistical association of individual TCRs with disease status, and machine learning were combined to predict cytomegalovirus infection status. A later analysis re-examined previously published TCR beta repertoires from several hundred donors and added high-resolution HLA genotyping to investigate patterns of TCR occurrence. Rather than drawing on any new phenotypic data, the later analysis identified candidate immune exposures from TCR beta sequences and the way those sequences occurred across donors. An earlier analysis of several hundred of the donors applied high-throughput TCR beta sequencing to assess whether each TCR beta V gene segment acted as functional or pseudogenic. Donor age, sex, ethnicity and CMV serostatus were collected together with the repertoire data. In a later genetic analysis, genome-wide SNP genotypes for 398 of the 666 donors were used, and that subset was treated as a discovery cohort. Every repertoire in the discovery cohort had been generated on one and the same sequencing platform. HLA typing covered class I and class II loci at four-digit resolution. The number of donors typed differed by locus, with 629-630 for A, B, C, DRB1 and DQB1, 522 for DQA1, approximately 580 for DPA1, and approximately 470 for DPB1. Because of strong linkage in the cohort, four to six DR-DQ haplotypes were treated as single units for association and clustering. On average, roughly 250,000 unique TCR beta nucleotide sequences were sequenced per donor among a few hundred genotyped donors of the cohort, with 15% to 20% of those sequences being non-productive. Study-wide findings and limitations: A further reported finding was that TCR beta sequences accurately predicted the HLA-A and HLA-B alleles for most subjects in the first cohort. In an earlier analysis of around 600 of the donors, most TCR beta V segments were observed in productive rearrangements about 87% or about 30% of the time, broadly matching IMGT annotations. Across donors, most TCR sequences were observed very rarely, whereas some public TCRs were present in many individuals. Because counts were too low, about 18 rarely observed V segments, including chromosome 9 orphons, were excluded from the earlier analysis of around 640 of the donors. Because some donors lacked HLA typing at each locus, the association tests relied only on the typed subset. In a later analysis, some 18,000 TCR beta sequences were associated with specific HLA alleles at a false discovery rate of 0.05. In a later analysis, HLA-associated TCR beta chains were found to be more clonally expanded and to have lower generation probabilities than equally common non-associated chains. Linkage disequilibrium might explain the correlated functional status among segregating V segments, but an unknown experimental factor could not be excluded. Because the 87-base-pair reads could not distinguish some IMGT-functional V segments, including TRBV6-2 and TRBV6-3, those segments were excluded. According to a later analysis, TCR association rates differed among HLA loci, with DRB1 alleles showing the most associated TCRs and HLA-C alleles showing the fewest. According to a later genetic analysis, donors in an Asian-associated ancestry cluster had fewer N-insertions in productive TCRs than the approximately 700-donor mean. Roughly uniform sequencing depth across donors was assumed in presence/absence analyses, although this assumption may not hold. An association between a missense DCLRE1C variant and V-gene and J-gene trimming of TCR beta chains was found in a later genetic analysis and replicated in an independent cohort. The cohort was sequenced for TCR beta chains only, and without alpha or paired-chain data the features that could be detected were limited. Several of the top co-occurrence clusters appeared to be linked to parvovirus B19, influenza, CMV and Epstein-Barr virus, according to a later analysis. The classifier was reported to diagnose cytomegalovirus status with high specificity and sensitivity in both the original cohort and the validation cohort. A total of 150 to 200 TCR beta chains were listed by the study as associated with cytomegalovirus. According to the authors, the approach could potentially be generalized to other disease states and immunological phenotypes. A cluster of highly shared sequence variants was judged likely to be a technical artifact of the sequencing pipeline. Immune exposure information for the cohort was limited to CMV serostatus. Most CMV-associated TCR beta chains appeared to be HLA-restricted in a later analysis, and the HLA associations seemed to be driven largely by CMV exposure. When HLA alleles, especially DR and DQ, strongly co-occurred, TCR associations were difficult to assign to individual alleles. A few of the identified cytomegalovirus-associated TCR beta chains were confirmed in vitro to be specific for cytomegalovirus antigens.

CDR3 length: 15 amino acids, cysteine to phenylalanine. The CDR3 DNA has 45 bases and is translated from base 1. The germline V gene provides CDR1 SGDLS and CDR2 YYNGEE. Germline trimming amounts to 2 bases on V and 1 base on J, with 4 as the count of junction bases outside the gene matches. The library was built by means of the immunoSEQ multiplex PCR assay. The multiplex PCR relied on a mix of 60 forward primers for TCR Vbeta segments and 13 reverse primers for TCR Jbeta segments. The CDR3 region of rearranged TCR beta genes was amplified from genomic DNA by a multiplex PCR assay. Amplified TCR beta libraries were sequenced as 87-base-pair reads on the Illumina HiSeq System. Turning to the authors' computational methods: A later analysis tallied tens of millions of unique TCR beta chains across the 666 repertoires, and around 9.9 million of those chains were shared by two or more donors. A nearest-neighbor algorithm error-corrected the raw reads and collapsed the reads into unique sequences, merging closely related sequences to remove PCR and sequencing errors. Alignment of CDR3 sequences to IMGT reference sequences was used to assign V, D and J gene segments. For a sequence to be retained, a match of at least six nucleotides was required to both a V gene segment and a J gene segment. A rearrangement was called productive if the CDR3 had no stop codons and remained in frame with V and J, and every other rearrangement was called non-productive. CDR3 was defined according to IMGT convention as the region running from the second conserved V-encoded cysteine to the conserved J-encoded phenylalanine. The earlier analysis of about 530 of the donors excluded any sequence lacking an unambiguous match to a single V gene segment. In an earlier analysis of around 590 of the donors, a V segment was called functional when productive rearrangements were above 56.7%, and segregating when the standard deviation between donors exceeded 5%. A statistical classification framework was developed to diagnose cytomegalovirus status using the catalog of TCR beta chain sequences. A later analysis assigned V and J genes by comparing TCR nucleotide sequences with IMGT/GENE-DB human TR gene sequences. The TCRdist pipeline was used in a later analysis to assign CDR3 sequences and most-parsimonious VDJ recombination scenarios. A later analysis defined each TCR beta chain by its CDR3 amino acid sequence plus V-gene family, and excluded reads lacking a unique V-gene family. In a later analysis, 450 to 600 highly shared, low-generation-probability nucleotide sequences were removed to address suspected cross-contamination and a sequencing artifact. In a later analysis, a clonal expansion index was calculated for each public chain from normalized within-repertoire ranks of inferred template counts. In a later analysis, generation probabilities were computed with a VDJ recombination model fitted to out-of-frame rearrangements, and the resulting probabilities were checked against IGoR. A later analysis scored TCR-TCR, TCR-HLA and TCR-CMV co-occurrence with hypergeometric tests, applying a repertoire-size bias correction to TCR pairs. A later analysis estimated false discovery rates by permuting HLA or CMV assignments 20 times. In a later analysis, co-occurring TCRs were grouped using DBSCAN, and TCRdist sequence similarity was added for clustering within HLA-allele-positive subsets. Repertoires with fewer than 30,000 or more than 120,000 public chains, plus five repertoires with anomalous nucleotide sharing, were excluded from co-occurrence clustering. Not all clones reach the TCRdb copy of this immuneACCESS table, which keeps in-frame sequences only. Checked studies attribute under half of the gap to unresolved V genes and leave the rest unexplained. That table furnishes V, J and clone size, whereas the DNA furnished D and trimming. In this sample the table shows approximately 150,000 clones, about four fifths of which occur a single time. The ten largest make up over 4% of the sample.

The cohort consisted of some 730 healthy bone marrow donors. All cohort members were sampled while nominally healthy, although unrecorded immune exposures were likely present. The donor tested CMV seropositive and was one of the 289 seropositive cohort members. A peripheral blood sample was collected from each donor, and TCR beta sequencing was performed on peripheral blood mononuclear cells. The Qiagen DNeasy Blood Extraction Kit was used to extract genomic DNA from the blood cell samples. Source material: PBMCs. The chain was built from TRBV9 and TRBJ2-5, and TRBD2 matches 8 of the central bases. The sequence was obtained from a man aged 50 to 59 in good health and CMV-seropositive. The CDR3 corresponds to CASSVRGGPQETQYF. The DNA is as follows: TGTGCCAGCAGCGTTCGGGGGGGCCCCCAAGAGACCCAGTACTTC.